A selection of T cell receptor beta chains follows, all from one sample in a study of shared T cell receptors in the human thymus. Clones were read by immunoSEQ multiplex PCR, and TCRdb kept only the in-frame ones, dropping some. The table lists some 700,000 clones, more than 75% of them singletons. These same records also appear under a second study, on human thymus T cells.

Sequencing input: thymocytes. Receptors were obtained from a boy in the first two years of life with a congenital heart defect. Each CDR3 is given with its conserved first and last residue. A D gene is named only where the DNA matches it firmly. Size tells how often a clone was seen (once, few, many) or the class of an expanded clone, and some rows leave it out.

TRBV13	TRBJ2-7	NA	TRBD2	TGTGCCAGCAGCGCCGGGACTAGCGGGAGCCACGAGCAGTACTTC	CASSAGTSGSHEQYF
TRBV5-4	TRBJ2-7	NA	NA	TGTGCCAGCAGCTTGAACCGGTTTTCGTACGAGCAGTACTTC	CASSLNRFSYEQYF
TRBV13	TRBJ2-1	NA	NA	TGTGCCAGCAGCTTAGTGCAGCCGCGGGACTCCTTGTTGCATGAGCAGTTCTTC	CASSLVQPRDSLLHEQFF
TRBV9	TRBJ1-3	NA	NA	TGTGCCAGCAGCGGGGCGGGGGGGCCAGGAAACACCATATATTTT	CASSGAGGPGNTIYF
TRBV5-4	TRBJ2-1	once	NA	TGTGCCAGCAGCTCCCCCTTAGGGGCAAATGAGCAGTTCTTC	CASSSPLGANEQFF
TRBV7-8	TRBJ2-7	NA	TRBD2	TGTGCCAGCAGCTTACTAGCGGAGAGAGTACGCGAGCAGTACTTC	CASSLLAERVREQYF
TRBV27	TRBJ2-7	NA	NA	TGTGCCAGCAGCTCGAGGAGGGTGGCCTGGGAGCAGTACTTC	CASSSRRVAWEQYF
TRBV27	TRBJ1-2	once	TRBD1	TGTGCCAGCAGTTTAGTAACCGGGACAGGGCAACCCATGCAGGAAGGCTACACCTTC	CASSLVTGTGQPMQEGYTF
TRBV30	TRBJ2-7	NA	NA	TGTGCCTGGACTAGCGAGCTCTCCTACGAGCAGTACTTC	CAWTSELSYEQYF
TRBV28	TRBJ1-3	NA	NA	TGTGCCAGCAGTACTTCCGTCCTGATGTCGGGGGGGATCTCTGGAAACACCATATATTTT	CASSTSVLMSGGISGNTIYF
TRBV14	TRBJ2-5	NA	TRBD2	TGTGCCAGCAGCCATGGGTTAACTAGCGGCCAAGAGACCCAGTACTTC	CASSHGLTSGQETQYF
TRBV5-5	TRBJ1-1	once	TRBD1	TGTGCCAGCAGCTGTGGGCAGGGGGCGATGAACACTGAAGCTTTCTTT	CASSCGQGAMNTEAFF
TRBV4-3	TRBJ2-2	NA	NA	TGCGCCAGCAGCCAAGGAAGGGGCTGGCAGGGAAGAGGCGGGGAGCTGTTTTTT	CASSQGRGWQGRGGELFF
TRBV28	TRBJ2-3	NA	TRBD2	TGTGCCATAGCGGGAGAGGTCGCAGATACGCAGTATTTT	CAIAGEVADTQYF
TRBV6-1	TRBJ1-1	NA	TRBD1	TGTGCCAGCAGTGAAGTGGGGGACAGGGCGAACACTGAAGCTTTCTTT	CASSEVGDRANTEAFF
TRBV27	TRBJ2-7	NA	NA	TGTGCCAGCAGTTTTGACTATCCCTACGAGCAGTACTTC	CASSFDYPYEQYF
TRBV11-2	TRBJ2-6	NA	NA	TGTGCCAGCAGCTTAGGACTTTCCGCGGGGGCCAACGTCCTGACTTTC	CASSLGLSAGANVLTF
TRBV27	TRBJ2-2	NA	NA	TGTGCCAGCAGTTTGGTGGGGCCCGGGGAGCTGTTTTTT	CASSLVGPGELFF
TRBV28	TRBJ2-2	NA	NA	TGTGCCAGCAGTTTGATTTGGAGGGATCCCAACACCGGGGAGCTGTTTTTT	CASSLIWRDPNTGELFF
TRBV18	TRBJ2-2	NA	TRBD1	TGTGCCAGCTCACCAGTGGGGACAGGCCCCCTCCGAGCCACCGGGGAGCTGTTTTTT	CASSPVGTGPLRATGELFF
TRBV4-1	TRBJ1-3	NA	NA	TGCGCCAGCAGCCAAACCACAGGGTATGAAAACACCATATATTTT	CASSQTTGYENTIYF
TRBV2	TRBJ1-1	once	TRBD1	TGTGCCAGTACGACAGGGGGGAGTACTGAAGCTTTCTTT	CASTTGGSTEAFF
TRBV6-6	TRBJ2-4	NA	TRBD2	TGTGCCAGCAGTTACTCTAGCGGGAGTACCAAAAACATTCAGTACTTC	CASSYSSGSTKNIQYF
TRBV7-3	TRBJ2-1	NA	TRBD2	TGTGCCAGCAGCGAGGGACTAGCGGGAAGGTACAATGAGCAGTTCTTC	CASSEGLAGRYNEQFF
TRBV5-4	TRBJ2-7	NA	TRBD2	TGTGCCAGCAGCCGGGGGGTGACTAGCGGGAGAGAAGGCTCCTACGAGCAGTACTTC	CASSRGVTSGREGSYEQYF
TRBV2	TRBJ2-7	NA	TRBD1	TGTGCCAGCATTCCTTCGGGACAGGTGATCTACGAGCAGTACTTC	CASIPSGQVIYEQYF
TRBV14	TRBJ1-1	few	NA	TGTGCCAGCAGCCACCACAGGGCTGGCACTGAAGCTTTCTTT	CASSHHRAGTEAFF
TRBV11-2	TRBJ2-4	NA	NA	TGTGCCAGCAGCTCCGGGATTACCTCTCGGAGCAAAAACATTCAGTACTTC	CASSSGITSRSKNIQYF
TRBV5-6	TRBJ2-7	few	TRBD2	TGTGCCAGCAGCTTGGGTAGACTAGCGCCACGGCAGTACTTC	CASSLGRLAPRQYF
TRBV6-5	TRBJ2-2	NA	NA	TGTGCCAGCAGTTCCCCAAAGCTGAACACCGGGGAGCTGTTTTTT	CASSSPKLNTGELFF
TRBV30	TRBJ2-1	NA	NA	TGTGCCTGGACCCCGAGTTTTGAGCAGTTCTTC	CAWTPSFEQFF
TRBV11-2	TRBJ2-7	NA	NA	TGTGCCAGCAGCTTATGTGAGTCCACCTTAGCCTACGAGCAGTACTTC	CASSLCESTLAYEQYF
TRBV11-2	TRBJ2-1	NA	TRBD1	TGTGCCAGCAGCAGCGACAGGGGGGAAGAAGAGCAGTTCTTC	CASSSDRGEEEQFF
TRBV27	TRBJ2-3	NA	TRBD2	TGTGCCAGCAGCCCGAACCGGGACAGCCGGAACGAGGCGGGAGGGCCGGCAGATACGCAGTATTTT	CASSPNRDSRNEAGGPADTQYF
TRBV29-1	TRBJ2-3	NA	NA	TGCAGCACCTGGCAGGGGTTGACAGATACGCAGTATTTT	CSTWQGLTDTQYF
TRBV4-2	TRBJ2-1	NA	TRBD1	TGTGCCAGCAGCCACGACGGGACAGGGTCCAATGAGCAGTTCTTC	CASSHDGTGSNEQFF
TRBV27	TRBJ2-5	NA	NA	TGTGCCACCGGTCCAGGCCAAGAGACCCAGTACTTC	CATGPGQETQYF
TRBV7-6	TRBJ2-7	NA	TRBD1	TGTGCCAGCAGCTTAGCGGGACAGGGGAGCTCCTACGAGCAGTACTTC	CASSLAGQGSSYEQYF
TRBV28	TRBJ2-5	NA	TRBD2	TGTGCCAGCAGACGGGCCGGGACTAGCGGGAGGAAAGAGACCCAGTACTTC	CASRRAGTSGRKETQYF
TRBV30	TRBJ2-1	NA	TRBD2	TGTGCCTGGAGTGGCGGTGGTAGCGGGCCTAGCTCCTACAATGAGCAGTTCTTC	CAWSGGGSGPSSYNEQFF
TRBV10-3	TRBJ2-2	NA	TRBD2	TGTGCCATCAGTCCTACCGGGTCTAGCGGGCCCGGGGAGCTGTTTTTT	CAISPTGSSGPGELFF
TRBV2	TRBJ2-1	few	TRBD2	TGTGCCAGCAGTGAGACACTAGCGGGCACCCAGTCCTACAATGAGCAGTTCTTC	CASSETLAGTQSYNEQFF
TRBV4-2	TRBJ2-7	NA	TRBD2	TGTGCCAGCAGCCAACGGACTAGCGGGAGCGGCGAGCAGTACTTC	CASSQRTSGSGEQYF
TRBV9	TRBJ2-2	NA	NA	TGTGCCAGCAGCGTCTGGGGGCGGACGAACACCGGGGAGCTGTTTTTT	CASSVWGRTNTGELFF
TRBV18	TRBJ2-1	once	NA	TGTGCCAGCTCACCGAGCGGGACAGGTAATGAGCAGTTCTTC	CASSPSGTGNEQFF
TRBV2	TRBJ2-3	few	NA	TGTGCCAGGATATATAGGGAGTCGGTCACAGATACGCAGTATTTT	CARIYRESVTDTQYF
TRBV30	TRBJ2-3	NA	NA	TGTGCCTGGAGTGCCTCGGGAGTAGGGGATACGCAGTATTTT	CAWSASGVGDTQYF
TRBV5-4	TRBJ2-1	NA	TRBD2	TGTGCCAGCAGCCAGGGACTAGCGGGAGAAGATGAGCAGTTCTTC	CASSQGLAGEDEQFF
TRBV6-5	TRBJ2-1	NA	TRBD2	TGTGCCAGCAGTTACTCTTCAGGACTAGTGTACAATGAGCAGTTCTTC	CASSYSSGLVYNEQFF
TRBV4-3	TRBJ2-1	NA	TRBD2	TGCGCCAGCAGCCAAGGTTCAGCGGGAGGTCCGGGTGAGCAGTTCTTC	CASSQGSAGGPGEQFF
TRBV5-1	TRBJ2-5	NA	NA	TGCGCCAGCAGTTCAAGAGCGCACCAAGAGACCCAGTACTTC	CASSSRAHQETQYF
TRBV28	TRBJ2-7	few	NA	TGTGCCAGCAGTCCCCAAAGGCGGGACTACGAGCAGTACTTC	CASSPQRRDYEQYF
TRBV12-2	TRBJ1-4	NA	NA	TGTGCAAGTCGCCACCCGGGACTGCCGTTTTTT	CASRHPGLPFF
TRBV28	TRBJ2-1	NA	TRBD1	TGTGCCAGCAACCTAGGGAATACAGGGGGCGGTGAGCAGTTCTTC	CASNLGNTGGGEQFF
TRBV2	TRBJ2-7	NA	NA	TGTGCCAGCAGTGAATCACTCTACGAGCAGTACTTC	CASSESLYEQYF
TRBV27	TRBJ2-1	once	TRBD2	TGTGCCAGCAGTTCCAGCGGGAGCTCCTACAATGAGCAGTTCTTC	CASSSSGSSYNEQFF
TRBV6-1	TRBJ1-5	NA	TRBD1	TGTGCCAGCAGAGAGGACAGGGAAAGGAAACCCCAGCATTTT	CASREDRERKPQHF